The 7 T cell receptor beta chains below come from one sample, sequenced in a study of identical twins. MiXCR, applied by TCRdb to the 5' RACE reads, yields one record per CDR3 protein. The sample has fewer than 800,000 distinct CDR3 sequences; roughly 7.2% are singletons. In addition, the sample was reused for a study of yellow fever vaccine responses in identical twins.

Sequenced: PBMCs. The receptors originated from a woman between 18 and 29 years old in good health.

The V and J genes are TRBV15 and TRBJ2-1, with TRBD2 matching over 11 bases. CDR3 size: 15 residues. Germline V CDR1 and CDR2: LNHNV, YYDKDF (reference sequence). Unmatched junction bases numbered 3, after V lost 1 base and J lost 7 bases. The CDR3 sequence is CATSRVAGGYNEQFF. The CDR3 nucleotides read TGTGCCACCAGCAGAGTAGCGGGGGGGTATAATGAGCAGTTCTTC.

This clonotype was recorded at least ten times. CDR3 in DNA: TGTGCCACCAGTGAACACATCGGACAGGGGGACCCAGATACGCAGTATTTT. Protein sequence: CATSEHIGQGDPDTQYF. The V and J genes are TRBV24-1 and TRBJ2-3; 10 positions match TRBD1. The germline CDR1 and CDR2 sequences are KGHDR and SFDVKD. V lost 4 bases, J lost 4 bases, and 10 bases stayed unmatched. The CDR3 is 17 residues long.

The rearrangement joins TRBV29-1 to TRBJ1-4, with D perhaps TRBD1 (6 bases). V lost 7 bases and J 5 bases, leaving 20 bases between the germline ends. Germline CDR1 is SQVTM and CDR2 is ANQGSEA. This CDR3 comprises 15 residues. CDR3 nucleotide sequence: TGCAGCGCCAGCGGCGCTCCGGGACAAAATGAAAAACTGTTTTTT. It specifies CSASGAPGQNEKLFF.

In this sample, this clonotype turned up a few times. The chain carries TRBV10-3 and TRBJ2-7; 7 nucleotides match TRBD2. CDR3 length equals 13 residues. Losses at the gene ends were 8 bases for V and 5 bases for J; bases not matched to a gene: 9. Germline CDR1 ENHRY, CDR2 SYGVKD. The CDR3 coding sequence is TGTGCCATCGGCAGTCGGGGGGATCACGAGCAGTACGTC. Residues: CAIGSRGDHEQYV.

This clonotype was seen at least ten times. CDR3 nucleotides: TGTGCCAGCAGCGTAGAAGTGTTCGGAATTTACAATGAGCAGTTCTTC. It translates to CASSVEVFGIYNEQFF. The chain has TRBV9 and TRBJ2-1; D ambiguous. The germline gives CDR1 SGDLS, CDR2 YYNGEE. The CDR3 runs 16 residues. The ends were cut back, 0 bases at V and 4 bases at J, with 14 bases in the middle.

This clonotype was detected ten times or more. This chain joins TRBV12-3 or TRBV12-4 and TRBJ2-7, with 11 bases identical to TRBD2. V was pared by 1 base and J by 6 bases, with 5 bases of the junction left unmatched. The CDR3 length is 15 residues. DNA for the CDR3: TGTGCCAGCAGTTTAGTTAGTAGCGGGAGGGTCGAGCAGTACTTC. Translated, it gives CASSLVSSGRVEQYF.

This clonotype was found many times. The CDR3 sequence: CASSALAGVGETQYF. The CDR3 DNA is TGTGCCAGCAGTGCCTTAGCGGGGGTAGGAGAGACCCAGTACTTC. The gene calls are TRBV2 and TRBJ2-5; 9 nucleotides line up with TRBD2. Germline loops: CDR1 SNHLY, CDR2 FYNNEI. After removal of 4 bases from V and 4 bases from J, the junction contained 7 bases not matched to a gene. The CDR3 length is 15 residues.